What follows is one TCR beta chain and its context. Its cognate antigen is unknown. PCR amplification relied on 60 Vbeta primers (plus 13 Jbeta primers). The method was immunoSEQ multiplex PCR; TCRdb's version includes in-frame clones alone and lacks a portion of them. The sample lists 160,000 or so clones, 81% seen once, with approximately 13% in the top ten. The sample comes from a study of cytomegalovirus exposure and HLA in healthy donors. Whole-study results and caveats: Later findings reportedly placed an Asian-associated ancestry cluster below the roughly 690-donor mean for N-insertions. In a later analysis, at a false discovery rate of 0.05, 17,000 or so TCR beta sequences matched HLA alleles.

The specimen sequenced was PBMCs. This clonotype originated in a woman between 45 and 60 years old in good health and CMV-seronegative.

This CDR3 reads CATSRGEGGGSNTEAFF. As DNA, the CDR3 is TGTGCCACCAGCAGAGGGGAGGGAGGGGGATCGAACACTGAAGCTTTCTTT. V gene TRBV15 combines with J gene TRBJ1-1, with D possibly matching TRBD1 (6 bases). V shed 1 base and J shed 1 base, with 16 bases lying between them. This CDR3 region has 17 residues. CDR1 is LNHNV, CDR2 YYDKDF, per germline (reference sequence).